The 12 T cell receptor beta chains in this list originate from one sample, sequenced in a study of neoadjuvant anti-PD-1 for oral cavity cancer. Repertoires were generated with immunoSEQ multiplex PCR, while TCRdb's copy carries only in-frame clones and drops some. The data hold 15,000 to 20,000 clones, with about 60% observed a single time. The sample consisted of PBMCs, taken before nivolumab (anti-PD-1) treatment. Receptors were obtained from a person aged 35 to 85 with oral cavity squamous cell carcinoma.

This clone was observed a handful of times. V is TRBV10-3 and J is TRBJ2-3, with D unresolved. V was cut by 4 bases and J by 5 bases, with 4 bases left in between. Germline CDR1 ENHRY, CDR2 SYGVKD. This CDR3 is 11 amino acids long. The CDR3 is CAISAVDTQYF. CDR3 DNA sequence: TGTGCCATCAGTGCCGTAGATACGCAGTATTTT.

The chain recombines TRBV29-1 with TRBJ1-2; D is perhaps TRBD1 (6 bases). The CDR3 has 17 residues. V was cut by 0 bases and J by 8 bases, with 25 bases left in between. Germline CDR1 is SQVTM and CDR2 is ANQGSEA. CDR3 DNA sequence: TGCAGCGTTGAAGATTGGGAACAGGGTTTCAGAAGTTCGGGCTACACCTTC. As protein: CSVEDWEQGFRSSGYTF.

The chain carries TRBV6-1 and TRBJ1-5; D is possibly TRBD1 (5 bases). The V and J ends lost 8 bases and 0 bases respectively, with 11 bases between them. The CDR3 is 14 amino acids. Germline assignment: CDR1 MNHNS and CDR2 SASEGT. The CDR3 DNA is TGTGCCAGCGCCAGGGCACCTAGCAATCAGCCCCAGCATTTT. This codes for CASARAPSNQPQHF.

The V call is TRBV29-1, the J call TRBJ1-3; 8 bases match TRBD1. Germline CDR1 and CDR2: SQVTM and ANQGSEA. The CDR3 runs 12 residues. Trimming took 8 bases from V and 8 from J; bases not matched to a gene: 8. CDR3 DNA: TGCAGCTATTCAGGACAGGGACACACCATATATTTT. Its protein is CSYSGQGHTIYF.

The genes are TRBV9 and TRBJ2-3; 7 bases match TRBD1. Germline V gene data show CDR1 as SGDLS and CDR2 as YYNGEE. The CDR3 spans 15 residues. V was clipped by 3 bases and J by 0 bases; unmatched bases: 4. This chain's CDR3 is CASSGPGQSTDTQYF. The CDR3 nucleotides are TGTGCCAGCAGCGGACCGGGACAGAGCACAGATACGCAGTATTTT. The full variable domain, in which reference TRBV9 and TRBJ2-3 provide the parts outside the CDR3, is DSGVTQTPKHLITATGQRVTLRCSPRSGDLSVYWYQQSLDQGLQFLIQYYNGEERAKGNILERFSAQQFPDLHSELNLSSLELGDSALYFCASSGPGQSTDTQYFGPGTRLTVL.

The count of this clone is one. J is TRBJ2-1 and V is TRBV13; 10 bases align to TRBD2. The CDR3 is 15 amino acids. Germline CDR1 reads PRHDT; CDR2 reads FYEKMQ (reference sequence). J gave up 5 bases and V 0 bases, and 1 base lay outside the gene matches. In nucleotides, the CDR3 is TGTGCCAGCAGCTTAGGGCTAGCGGGAGACAATGAGCAGTTCTTC. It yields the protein CASSLGLAGDNEQFF.

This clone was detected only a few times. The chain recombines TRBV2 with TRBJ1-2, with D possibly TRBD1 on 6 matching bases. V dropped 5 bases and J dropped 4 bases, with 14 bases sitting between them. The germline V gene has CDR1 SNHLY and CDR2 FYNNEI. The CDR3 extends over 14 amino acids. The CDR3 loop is CASSSGQTTYGYTF. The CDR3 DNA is TGTGCCAGCAGTTCCGGACAGACAACCTATGGCTACACCTTC.

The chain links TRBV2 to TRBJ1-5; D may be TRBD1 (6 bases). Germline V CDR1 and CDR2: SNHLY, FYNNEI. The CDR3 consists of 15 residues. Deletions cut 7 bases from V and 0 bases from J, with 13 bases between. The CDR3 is CASKAQGNSNQPQHF. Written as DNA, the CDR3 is TGTGCCAGCAAGGCCCAGGGGAATAGCAATCAGCCCCAGCATTTT. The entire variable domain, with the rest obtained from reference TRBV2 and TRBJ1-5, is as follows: EPEVTQTPSHQVTQMGQEVILRCVPISNHLYFYWYRQILGQKVEFLVSFYNNEISEKSEIFDDQFSVERPDGSNFTLKIRSTKLEDSAMYFCASKAQGNSNQPQHFGDGTRLSIL.

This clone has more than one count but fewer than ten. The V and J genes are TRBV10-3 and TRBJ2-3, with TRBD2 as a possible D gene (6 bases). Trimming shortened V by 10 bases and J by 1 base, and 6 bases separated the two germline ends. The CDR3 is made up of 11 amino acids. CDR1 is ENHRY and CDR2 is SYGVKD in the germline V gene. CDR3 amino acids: CASGGTDTQYF. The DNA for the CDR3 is TGTGCCAGCGGGGGCACAGATACGCAGTATTTT.

DNA of the CDR3: TGTGCCAGTAGTGTGGCGGGATCCCTGTACGAGCAGTACTTC. Translation: CASSVAGSLYEQYF. The rearrangement uses TRBV19 and TRBJ2-7, with D perhaps matching TRBD2 (6 bases). Trimming cost V 5 bases and J 4 bases, with 15 bases left between them. This CDR3 comprises 14 residues. In germline, CDR1 is LNHDA, CDR2 SQIVND (reference sequence). The whole variable domain, filled in from reference TRBV19 and TRBJ2-7, reads DGGITQSPKYLFRKEGQNVTLSCEQNLNHDAMYWYRQDPGQGLRLIYYSQIVNDFQKGDIAEGYSVSREKKESFPLTVTSAQKNPTAFYLCASSVAGSLYEQYFGPGTRLTVT.

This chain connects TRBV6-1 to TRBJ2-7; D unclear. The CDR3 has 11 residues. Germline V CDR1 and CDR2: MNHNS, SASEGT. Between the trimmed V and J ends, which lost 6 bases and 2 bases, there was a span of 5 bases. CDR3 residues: CASSQAYEQYF. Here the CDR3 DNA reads TGTGCCAGCAGCCAGGCCTACGAGCAGTACTTC.

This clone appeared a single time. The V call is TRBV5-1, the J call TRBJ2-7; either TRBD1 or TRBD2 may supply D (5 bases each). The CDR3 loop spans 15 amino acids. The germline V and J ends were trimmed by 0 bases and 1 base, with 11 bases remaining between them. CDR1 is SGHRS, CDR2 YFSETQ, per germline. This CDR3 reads CASSLAPGRSYEQYF. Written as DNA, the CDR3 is TGCGCCAGCAGCTTGGCTCCGGGACGGTCCTACGAGCAGTACTTC.